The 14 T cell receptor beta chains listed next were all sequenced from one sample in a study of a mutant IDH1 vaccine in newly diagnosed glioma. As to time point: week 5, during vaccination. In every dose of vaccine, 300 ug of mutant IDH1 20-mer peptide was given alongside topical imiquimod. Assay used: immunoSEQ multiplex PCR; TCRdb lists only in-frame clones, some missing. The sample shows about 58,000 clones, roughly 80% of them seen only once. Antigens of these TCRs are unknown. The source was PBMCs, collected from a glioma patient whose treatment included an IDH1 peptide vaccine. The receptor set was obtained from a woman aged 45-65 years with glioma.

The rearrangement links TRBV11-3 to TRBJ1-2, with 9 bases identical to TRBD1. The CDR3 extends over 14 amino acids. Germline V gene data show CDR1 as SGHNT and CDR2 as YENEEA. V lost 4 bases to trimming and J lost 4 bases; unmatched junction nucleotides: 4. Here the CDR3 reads CASSSGQGAYGYTF. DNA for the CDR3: TGTGCCAGCAGCTCGGGACAGGGCGCCTATGGCTACACCTTC.

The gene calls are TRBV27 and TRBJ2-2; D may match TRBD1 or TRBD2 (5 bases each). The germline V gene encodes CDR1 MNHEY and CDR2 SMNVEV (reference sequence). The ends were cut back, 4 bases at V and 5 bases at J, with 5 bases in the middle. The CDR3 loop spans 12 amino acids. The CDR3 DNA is TGTGCCAGCAGTTGGGGGACCGGGGAGCTGTTTTTT. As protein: CASSWGTGELFF.

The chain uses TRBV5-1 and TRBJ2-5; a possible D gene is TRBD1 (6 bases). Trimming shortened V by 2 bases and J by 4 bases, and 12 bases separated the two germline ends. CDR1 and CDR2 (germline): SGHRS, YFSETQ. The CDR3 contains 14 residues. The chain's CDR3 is CASSFDTGRETQYF. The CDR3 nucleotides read TGCGCCAGCAGCTTCGATACAGGGAGAGAGACCCAGTACTTC.

CDR3 loop: CASRDSHRDRAEKLFF. The CDR3 region has the DNA TGTGCCAGCAGGGATAGCCACCGGGACAGGGCTGAAAAACTGTTTTTT. The chain employs TRBV7-9 and TRBJ1-4; 9 bases match TRBD1. In germline, CDR1 is SEHNR, CDR2 FQNEAQ (reference sequence). This CDR3 region has 16 residues. The junction had 12 bases not matched to a gene; V was cut back by 6 bases and J by 7 bases.

In DNA, the CDR3 is TGTGCCAGCAGCGTAGATCAGCGGCAGGGGACCCAGTACTTC. It specifies CASSVDQRQGTQYF. The V call is TRBV9, the J call TRBJ2-5; D is tentatively TRBD1 or TRBD2 (5 bases each). Looked up from germline, CDR1 is SGDLS and CDR2 is YYNGEE. Trimming removed 0 bases from V and 7 bases from J, with 13 bases in between. The CDR3 is 14 residues long.

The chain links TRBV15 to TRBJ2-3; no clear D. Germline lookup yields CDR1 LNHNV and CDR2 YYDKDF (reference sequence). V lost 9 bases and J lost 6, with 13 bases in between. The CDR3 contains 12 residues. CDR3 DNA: TGTGCCACACAGAGAAACGGGGATACGCAGTATTTT. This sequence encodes CATQRNGDTQYF.

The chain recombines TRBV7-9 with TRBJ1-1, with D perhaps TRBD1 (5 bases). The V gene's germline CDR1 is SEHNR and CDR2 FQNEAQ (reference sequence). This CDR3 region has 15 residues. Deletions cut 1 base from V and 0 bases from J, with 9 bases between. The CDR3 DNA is TGTGCCAGCAGCTTAGGGGGGGACCTGAACACTGAAGCTTTCTTT. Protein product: CASSLGGDLNTEAFF.

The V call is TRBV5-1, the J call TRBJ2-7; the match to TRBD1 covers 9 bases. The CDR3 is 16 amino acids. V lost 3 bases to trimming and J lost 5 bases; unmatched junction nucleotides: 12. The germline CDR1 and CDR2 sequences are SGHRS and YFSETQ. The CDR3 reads CASSSLLGDRENEQYF. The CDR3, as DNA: TGCGCCAGCAGCTCGTTGTTAGGGGACAGGGAAAACGAGCAGTACTTC.

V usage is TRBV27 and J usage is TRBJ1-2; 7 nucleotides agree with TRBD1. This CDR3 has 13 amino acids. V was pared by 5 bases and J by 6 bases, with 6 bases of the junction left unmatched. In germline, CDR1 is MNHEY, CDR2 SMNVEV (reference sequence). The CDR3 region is CASSRDRVDGYTF. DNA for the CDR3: TGTGCCAGCAGTAGAGACAGGGTCGATGGCTACACCTTC.

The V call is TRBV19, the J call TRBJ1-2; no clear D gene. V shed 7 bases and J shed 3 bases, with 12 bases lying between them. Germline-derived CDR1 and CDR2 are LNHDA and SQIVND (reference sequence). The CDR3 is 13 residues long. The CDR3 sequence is CASIPNGYYGYTF. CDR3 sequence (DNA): TGTGCCAGTATTCCTAACGGTTACTATGGCTACACCTTC. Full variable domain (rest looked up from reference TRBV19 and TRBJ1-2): DGGITQSPKYLFRKEGQNVTLSCEQNLNHDAMYWYRQDPGQGLRLIYYSQIVNDFQKGDIAEGYSVSREKKESFPLTVTSAQKNPTAFYLCASIPNGYYGYTFGSGTRLTVV.

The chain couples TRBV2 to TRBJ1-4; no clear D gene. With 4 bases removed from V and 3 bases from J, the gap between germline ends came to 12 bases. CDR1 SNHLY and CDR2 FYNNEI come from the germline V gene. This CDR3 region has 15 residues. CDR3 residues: CASSGNRAPNEKLFF. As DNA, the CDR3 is TGTGCCAGCAGTGGAAATAGGGCGCCTAATGAAAAACTGTTTTTT.

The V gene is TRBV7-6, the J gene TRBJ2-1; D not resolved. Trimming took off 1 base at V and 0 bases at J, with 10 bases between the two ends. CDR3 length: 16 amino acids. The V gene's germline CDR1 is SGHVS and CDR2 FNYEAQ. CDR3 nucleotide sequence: TGTGCCAGCAGCTTAGAAGATCGACCCTCCTACAATGAGCAGTTCTTC. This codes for CASSLEDRPSYNEQFF.

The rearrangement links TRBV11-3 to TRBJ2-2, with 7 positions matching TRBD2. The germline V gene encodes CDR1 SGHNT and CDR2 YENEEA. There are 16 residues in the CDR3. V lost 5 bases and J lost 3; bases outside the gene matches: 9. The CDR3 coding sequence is TGTGCCAGCAGCCCCGGGGGGAACAGAGACACCGGGGAGCTGTTTTTT. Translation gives CASSPGGNRDTGELFF.

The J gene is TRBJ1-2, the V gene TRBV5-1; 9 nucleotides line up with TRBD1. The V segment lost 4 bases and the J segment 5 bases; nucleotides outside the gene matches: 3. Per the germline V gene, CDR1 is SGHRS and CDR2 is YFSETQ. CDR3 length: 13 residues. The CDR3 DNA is TGCGCCAGCAGCCCAGGGACAGGGTATGGCTACACCTTC. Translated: CASSPGTGYGYTF.